The rows below give T cell receptor beta chains drawn from one sample of a study of T cells in Graves' hyperthyroidism and ophthalmopathy. TCRdb reprocessed the multiplex PCR reads with MiXCR, giving one entry per CDR3 protein. The profile shows some 300,000 distinct CDR3 sequences, roughly 13% of them singletons. The specimen was blood. These receptor sequences come from a woman in her forties with Graves' hyperthyroidism. Each CDR3 is given with its conserved first and last residue. Each record gives: clone size, J gene, D gene, V gene, CDR3 DNA, CDR3 protein. D genes are given only for firm matches. The size of a clone is reported for some rows only, either as once, few or many, or as a class for expanded clones.

size: .
J: TRBJ1-2
D: .
V: TRBV19
DNA: TGTGCCAGTAGTACTTTGTGGGAGGACTTGGGCTACACCTTC
CDR3: CASSTLWEDLGYTF

size: .
J: TRBJ2-7
D: .
V: TRBV5-1
DNA: TGCGCCAGCAGCTTGGCCTGGGATTCCTACGAGCAGTACTTC
CDR3: CASSLAWDSYEQYF

size: .
J: TRBJ1-4
D: .
V: TRBV19
DNA: TGTGCCAGTAGTGGACCCCAAGGGAGTGAAAAACTGTTTTTT
CDR3: CASSGPQGSEKLFF

size: .
J: TRBJ2-1
D: .
V: TRBV7-2
DNA: TGTGCCAGCAGCTTAACAGCGGTCTACAATGAGCAGTTCTTC
CDR3: CASSLTAVYNEQFF

size: many
J: TRBJ1-1
D: .
V: TRBV2
DNA: TGTGCCAGCAGGACAGACGGAAGGAACACTGAAGCTTTCTTT
CDR3: CASRTDGRNTEAFF

size: few
J: TRBJ1-3
D: .
V: TRBV9
DNA: TGTGCCAGCAGCGTAACCTCAGGCTCTGGAAACACCATATATTTT
CDR3: CASSVTSGSGNTIYF

size: .
J: TRBJ1-5
D: TRBD1
V: TRBV7-2
DNA: TGTGCCAGCAGCTTAGGTACAGGGGCGGGCCAGCCCCAGCATTTT
CDR3: CASSLGTGAGQPQHF

size: many
J: TRBJ1-2
D: .
V: TRBV5-6
DNA: TGTGCCAGCAGCTTGGGGGCGGGTGGCTACACCTTC
CDR3: CASSLGAGGYTF

size: few
J: TRBJ2-6
D: TRBD1
V: TRBV5-1
DNA: TGCGCCAGCACCCCATCGGGACAGTCTTTCTCTGGGGCCAACGTCCTGACTTTC
CDR3: CASTPSGQSFSGANVLTF

size: many
J: TRBJ2-2
D: .
V: TRBV6-5
DNA: TGTGCCAGCAGTTACGGTGTAGACGGTCCTACCGGGGAGCTGTTTTTT
CDR3: CASSYGVDGPTGELFF

size: many
J: TRBJ1-1
D: .
V: TRBV29-1
DNA: TGCAGCGTTGGACAGTTGAACACTGAAGCTTTCTTT
CDR3: CSVGQLNTEAFF